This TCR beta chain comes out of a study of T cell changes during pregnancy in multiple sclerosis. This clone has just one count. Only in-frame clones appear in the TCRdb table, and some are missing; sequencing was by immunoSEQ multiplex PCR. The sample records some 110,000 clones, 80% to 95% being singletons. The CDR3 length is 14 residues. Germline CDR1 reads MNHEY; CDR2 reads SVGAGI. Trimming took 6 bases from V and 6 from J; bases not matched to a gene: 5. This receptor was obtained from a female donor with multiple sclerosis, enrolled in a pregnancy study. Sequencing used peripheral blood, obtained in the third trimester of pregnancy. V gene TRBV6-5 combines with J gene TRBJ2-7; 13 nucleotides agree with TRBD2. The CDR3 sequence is CASSGLAGDGEQYF. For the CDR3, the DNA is TGTGCCAGCAGCGGACTAGCGGGAGATGGCGAGCAGTACTTC.